The 3 T cell receptor beta chains in this list originate from one sample, sequenced in a study of blood T cell repertoires in COVID-19. Libraries were prepared by immunoSEQ multiplex PCR; TCRdb keeps only in-frame clonotypes and omits some of them. The sample yields 65,000 to 90,000 clones, roughly 85% seen once. Sequenced input: peripheral blood. Receptor source: a human donor in a cohort sampled during active COVID-19.

J is TRBJ1-5 and V is TRBV4-3, with 8 bases identical to TRBD1. CDR3 length equals 14 residues. J was trimmed by 6 bases and V by 1 base; bases with no gene match: 2. The germline V gene has CDR1 LGHNA and CDR2 YSLEER. The CDR3 nucleotides read TGCGCCAGCAGCCAAGGCAGGGGGCTTCAGCCCCAGCATTTT. It encodes CASSQGRGLQPQHF.

The chain uses TRBV5-4 and TRBJ2-1, with D tentatively TRBD1 (6 bases). Trimming shortened V by 1 base and J by 10 bases, and 9 bases separated the two germline ends. CDR3 length: 12 amino acids. Germline-derived CDR1 and CDR2 are SGHNT and YYREEE (reference sequence). The CDR3, as DNA: TGTGCCAGCAGCTTGTCAGGGGCAGAGCAGTTCTTC. It translates to CASSLSGAEQFF.

The chain combines TRBV19 with TRBJ2-5; TRBD2 matches at 8 bases. Looked up from germline, CDR1 is LNHDA and CDR2 is SQIVND (reference sequence). The length of the CDR3 is 12 residues. V gave up 5 bases and J gave up 14 bases; unmatched junction bases: 10. The CDR3 bases are TGTGCCAGTAGTCCGGGACTAGGGAGTACTTACTTC. Protein: CASSPGLGSTYF.